A single sample gave rise to the 7 T cell receptor beta chains below, sequenced in a study of T cell clonotyping in hematopoietic cell transplantation. The protocol was immunoSEQ multiplex PCR, while the TCRdb copy is restricted to in-frame clones and leaves out a portion. The sample has under 15,000 clones; roughly nine tenths are singletons. The sequencing input was peripheral blood mononuclear cells. These receptors all stem from a human donor who either received an allogeneic hematopoietic cell transplant for a myeloid malignancy or was a related donor (not recorded which). Some clones in this sample may be carry-over from other donors' samples.

The chain employs TRBV7-9 and TRBJ2-5; D is perhaps TRBD1 (5 bases). Trimming left V 1 base short and J 1 base short, with 10 bases between. The CDR3 sequence is 15 residues long. Germline V gene sequence: CDR1 SEHNR, CDR2 FQNEAQ (reference sequence). This chain's CDR3 is CASSLEGRLQETQYF. Here the CDR3 DNA reads TGTGCCAGCAGCTTAGAGGGGCGGCTCCAAGAGACCCAGTACTTC.

This chain connects TRBV11-1 to TRBJ1-2; D remains ambiguous. The CDR3 loop spans 13 amino acids. Germline V gives CDR1 SGHAT, CDR2 FQDESV (reference sequence). V lost 4 bases, J lost 4 bases, and 10 bases lay in between. CDR3: CASSSQAGYGYTF. The CDR3 DNA is TGTGCCAGCAGCTCCCAGGCCGGCTATGGCTACACCTTC.

V usage is TRBV5-1 and J usage is TRBJ2-3; possibly TRBD1 for D (5 bases). The germline V gene encodes CDR1 SGHRS and CDR2 YFSETQ. V lost 0 bases and J lost 5, with 10 bases in between. The CDR3 loop spans 14 amino acids. The CDR3 sequence: CASSLAGAGDTQYF. Written as DNA, the CDR3 is TGCGCCAGCAGCTTGGCTGGGGCCGGAGATACGCAGTATTTT.

This clone was seen just once. The J gene is TRBJ2-7, the V gene TRBV14, with D perhaps given as TRBD1 or TRBD2 (5 bases each). V was shortened by 3 bases and J by 0 bases, with 18 bases between the two germline ends. CDR1 is SGHDN and CDR2 is FVKESK in the germline V gene. The CDR3 has 17 amino acids. CDR3 loop: CASSQLGRPNSSYEQYF. The CDR3 nucleotides read TGTGCCAGCAGCCAGTTGGGACGGCCGAACAGCTCCTACGAGCAGTACTTC. Complete variable domain (other parts from reference TRBV14 and TRBJ2-7): EAGVTQFPSHSVIEKGQTVTLRCDPISGHDNLYWYRRVMGKEIKFLLHFVKESKQDESGMPNNRFLAERTGGTYSTLKVQPAELEDSGVYFCASSQLGRPNSSYEQYFGPGTRLTVT.

The DNA of the CDR3 is TGTGCCAGTACGGCCATCTCAGGAGGGACCCAGTACTTC. As protein: CASTAISGGTQYF. The chain employs TRBV19 and TRBJ2-5, with D possibly matching TRBD2 (5 bases). Germline V lookup: CDR1 LNHDA, CDR2 SQIVND (reference sequence). The CDR3 covers 13 residues. V lost 7 bases and J lost 7, with 16 bases in between.

This CDR3 reads CASSQDSGRGITGELFF. The DNA for the CDR3 is TGCGCCAGCAGCCAAGATAGTGGGCGGGGGATCACCGGGGAGCTGTTTTTT. The chain links TRBV4-3 to TRBJ2-2; 7 positions agree with TRBD2. This CDR3 is built from 17 residues. Looked up from germline, CDR1 is LGHNA and CDR2 is YSLEER. V lost 0 bases, J lost 4 bases, and 8 bases stayed unmatched.

The CDR3 reads CASSSGGVELFF. In nucleotides, the CDR3 is TGTGCCAGCAGCTCCGGTGGGGTAGAACTGTTTTTT. The chain combines TRBV5-6 with TRBJ1-4; D ambiguous. The CDR3 extends over 12 amino acids. Germline V lookup: CDR1 SGHDT, CDR2 YYEEEE. V was trimmed by 3 bases and J by 12 bases, leaving 12 bases between them.